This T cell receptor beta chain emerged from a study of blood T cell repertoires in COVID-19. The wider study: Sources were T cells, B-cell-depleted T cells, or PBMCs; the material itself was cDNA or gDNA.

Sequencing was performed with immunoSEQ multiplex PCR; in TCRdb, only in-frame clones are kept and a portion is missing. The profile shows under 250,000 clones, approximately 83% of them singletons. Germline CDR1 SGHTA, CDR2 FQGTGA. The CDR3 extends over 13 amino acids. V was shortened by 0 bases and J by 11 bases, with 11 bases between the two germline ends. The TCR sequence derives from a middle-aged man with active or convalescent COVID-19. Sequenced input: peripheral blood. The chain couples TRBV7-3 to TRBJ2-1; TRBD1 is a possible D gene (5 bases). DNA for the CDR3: TGTGCCAGCAGCTTAACGCCCCCAGGGAAGCAGTTCTTC. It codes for CASSLTPPGKQFF.